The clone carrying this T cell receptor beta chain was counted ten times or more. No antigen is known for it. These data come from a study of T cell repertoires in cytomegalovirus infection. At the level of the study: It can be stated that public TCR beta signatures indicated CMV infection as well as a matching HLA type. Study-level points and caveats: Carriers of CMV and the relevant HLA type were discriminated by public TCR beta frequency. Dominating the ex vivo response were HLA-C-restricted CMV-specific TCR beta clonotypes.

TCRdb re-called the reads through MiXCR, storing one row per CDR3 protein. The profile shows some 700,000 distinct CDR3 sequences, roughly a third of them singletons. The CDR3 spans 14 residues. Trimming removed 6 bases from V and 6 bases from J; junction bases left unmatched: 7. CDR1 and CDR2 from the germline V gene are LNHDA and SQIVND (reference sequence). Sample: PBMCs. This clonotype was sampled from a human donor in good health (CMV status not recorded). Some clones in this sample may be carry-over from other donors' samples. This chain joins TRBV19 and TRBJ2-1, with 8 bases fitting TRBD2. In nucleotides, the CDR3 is TGTGCCAGTAGCTCGGGACTAGTAATCAATGAGCAGTTCTTC. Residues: CASSSGLVINEQFF.